This T cell receptor (beta chain) was captured by sequencing in a study of blood T cell repertoires in COVID-19. Study overall: PBMCs, B-cell-depleted T cells, or T cells were the source of the cDNA or gDNA that made up the material.

This CDR3 region has 14 residues. V lost 2 bases, J lost 0 bases, and 8 bases lay in between. CDR1 and CDR2 (germline): SGDLS, YYNGEE. Original methodology: Estimated nucleated cell counts came from reference gene primer amplification. TCRdb's copy holds only in-frame clones and misses some; the assay was immunoSEQ multiplex PCR. The V and J calls and the clone size are those of that table, but D and trimming were determined from the DNA. In the table there are over 150,000 clones, more than 75% of which are singletons. The count of this clone is one. The clonotype comes from a man aged 35-49 years with acute or convalescent COVID-19. Sequencing was done on a sample of peripheral blood. The rearrangement joins TRBV9 to TRBJ1-1, with no clear D. The CDR3 sequence: CASSVTDMNTEAFF. The CDR3, as DNA: TGTGCCAGCAGCGTTACAGACATGAACACTGAAGCTTTCTTT.